This TCR beta chain was profiled in a study of T cells in narcolepsy. Here immunoSEQ multiplex PCR was the method, and the copy in TCRdb shows in-frame clones only, minus some. The data hold 17,000 or so clones, with over 60% observed a single time. Findings and caveats of the study: HCRT-specific and TRIB2-specific autoreactive clonotypes appeared among same-patient CSF and blood CD4+ clonotypes.

This clone turned up a few times. Its antigen is undetermined. The sample contains more than one DNA sequence encoding this CDR3. Sequenced: CD45RA- memory CD8+ T cells from PBMCs. This TCR came from a human donor with narcolepsy.

The CDR3 DNA sequence: TGTGCCAGCAGCCAAGCCAGGACAGGGGGCACTGAAGCTTTCTTT. Translating it yields CASSQARTGGTEAFF. This sequence joins TRBV4-2 and TRBJ1-1, with TRBD1 matching 10 bases. Germline-derived CDR1 and CDR2 are LGHNA and YNFKEQ. V gave up 1 base and J gave up 4 bases; unmatched junction bases: 3. The CDR3 covers 15 residues.